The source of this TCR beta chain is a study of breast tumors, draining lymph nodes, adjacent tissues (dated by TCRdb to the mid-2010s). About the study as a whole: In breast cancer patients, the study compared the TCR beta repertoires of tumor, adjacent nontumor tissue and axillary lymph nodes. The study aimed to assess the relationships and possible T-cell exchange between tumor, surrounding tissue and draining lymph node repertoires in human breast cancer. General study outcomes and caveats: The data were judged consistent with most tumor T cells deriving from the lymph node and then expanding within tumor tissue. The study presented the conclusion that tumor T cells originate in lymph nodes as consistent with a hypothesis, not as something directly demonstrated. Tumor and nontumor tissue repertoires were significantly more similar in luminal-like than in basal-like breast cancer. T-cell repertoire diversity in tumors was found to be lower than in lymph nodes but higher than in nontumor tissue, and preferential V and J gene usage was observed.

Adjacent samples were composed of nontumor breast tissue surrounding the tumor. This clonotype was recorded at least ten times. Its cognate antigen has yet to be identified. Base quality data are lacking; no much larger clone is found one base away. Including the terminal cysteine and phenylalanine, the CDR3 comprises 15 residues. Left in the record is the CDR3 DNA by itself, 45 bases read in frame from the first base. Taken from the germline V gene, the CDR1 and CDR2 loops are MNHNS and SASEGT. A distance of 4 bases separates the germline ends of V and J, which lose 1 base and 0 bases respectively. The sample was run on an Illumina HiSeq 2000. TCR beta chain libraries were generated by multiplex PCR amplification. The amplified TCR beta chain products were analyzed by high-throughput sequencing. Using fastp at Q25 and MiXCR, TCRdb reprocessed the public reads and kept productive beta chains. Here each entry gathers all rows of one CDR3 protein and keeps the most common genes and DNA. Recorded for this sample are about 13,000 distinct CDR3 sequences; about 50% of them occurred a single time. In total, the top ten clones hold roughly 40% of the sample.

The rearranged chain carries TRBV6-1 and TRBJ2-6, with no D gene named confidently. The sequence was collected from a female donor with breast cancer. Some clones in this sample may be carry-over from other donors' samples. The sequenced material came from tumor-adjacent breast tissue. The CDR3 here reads CASSEGGSGANVLTF. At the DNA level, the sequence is TGTGCCAGCAGTGAAGGGGGCTCTGGGGCCAACGTCCTGACTTTC.